This TCR beta chain is from a study of T cell responses to AZD1222 COVID-19 vaccine. Study details: Samples with a second dose at about 4 or about 12 weeks were pooled together.

Germline CDR1 is MDHEN and CDR2 is SYDVKM. The CDR3 covers 14 residues. As concerns this clone: Germline and junction disagree at one end, which may indicate a read error.

This table comes from immunoSEQ multiplex PCR, and its TCRdb copy is limited to in-frame clones, with some not included. The table has roughly 180,000 clones, 94% seen once. Sequenced material: peripheral blood, taken on day 0 of AZD1222 vaccination. This sequence joins TRBV28 and TRBJ1-4; D ambiguous. This TCR derives from an adult in good health. CDR3 in DNA: TGTGCCAGCAGTTTCTTCTTGGGCGGGCCGGGATCCGTTTTT. Amino acids: CASSFFLGGPGSVF.